This T cell receptor beta chain was profiled in a study of T cell repertoires in cytomegalovirus infection. Study background: Public TCR beta signatures provided an indication of both CMV infection and a matching HLA type.

The CDR3 is made up of 14 amino acids. With 5 bases removed from V and 2 bases from J, the gap between germline ends came to 13 bases. In TCRdb, the reads were re-called with MiXCR into one record per CDR3 protein. Altogether approximately 500,000 distinct CDR3 sequences are present, about 11% being singletons, with the ten largest covering 10% to 13%. The sample taken for sequencing was PBMCs. The receptor was derived from a human donor in good health (CMV status not recorded). Some clones in this sample may be carry-over from other donors' samples. This chain links TRBV12-3 or TRBV12-4 with TRBJ2-7; D uncertain. CDR3 residues: CASSPRLTTYEQYF. The CDR3 nucleotides are TGTGCCAGCAGTCCTCGACTCACCACCTACGAGCAGTACTTC.